Listed here are 19 T cell receptor beta chains from one sample, sequenced in a study of blood T cell repertoires in COVID-19. Libraries were prepared by immunoSEQ multiplex PCR; TCRdb keeps only in-frame clonotypes and omits some of them. Among over 200,000 clones listed, around 85% were seen once. The sequencing sample was made of PBMCs or T cells enriched from blood (not recorded which). These receptors came from a man aged 40-50 years who had recovered from COVID-19.

V and J are TRBV28 and TRBJ1-1; no firm D call. Germline-derived CDR1 and CDR2 are MDHEN and SYDVKM. This CDR3 region has 14 residues. V lost 7 bases, J lost 1 base, and 13 bases lay in between. This CDR3 is CASTVSSRNTEAFF. The DNA of the CDR3 is TGTGCCAGCACAGTTTCGTCACGGAACACTGAAGCTTTCTTT. Combining the CDR3 with reference TRBV28 and TRBJ1-1 gives the whole variable domain DVKVTQSSRYLVKRTGEKVFLECVQDMDHENMFWYRQDPGLGLRLIYFSYDVKMKEKGDIPEGYSVSREKKERFSLILESASTNQTSMYLCASTVSSRNTEAFFGQGTRLTVV.

The V call is TRBV28, the J call TRBJ2-7; 7 nucleotides align to TRBD1. The CDR3 length is 14 residues. The germline V gene has CDR1 MDHEN and CDR2 SYDVKM. V was clipped by 6 bases and J by 4 bases; unmatched bases: 9. The CDR3 reads CASRETGLGYEQYF. CDR3 in DNA: TGTGCCAGCAGAGAGACAGGGCTTGGGTACGAGCAGTACTTC.

The rearrangement joins TRBV27 to TRBJ2-7; tentatively, D is TRBD2 (6 bases). Germline CDR1 and CDR2: MNHEY and SMNVEV (reference sequence). This CDR3 has 12 residues. V gave up 8 bases and J gave up 4 bases, with 12 bases separating them. The CDR3 is CASRGILYEQYF. The DNA of the CDR3 is TGTGCCAGCCGGGGGATTTTATACGAGCAGTACTTC.

The chain employs TRBV7-3 and TRBJ2-5, with TRBD2 matching over 9 bases. Germline V CDR1 and CDR2: SGHTA, FQGTGA. V dropped 5 bases and J dropped 0; count of bases not matched to a gene: 4. The CDR3 sequence is 15 residues long. CDR3 in DNA: TGTGCCAGCAGCCCGACTAGCGGATACCAAGAGACCCAGTACTTC. Translating gives CASSPTSGYQETQYF. The full variable domain, its missing parts supplied by reference TRBV7-3 and TRBJ2-5, is GAGVSQTPSNKVTEKGKYVELRCDPISGHTALYWYRQSLGQGPEFLIYFQGTGAADDSGLPNDRFFAVRPEGSVSTLKIQRTERGDSAVYLCASSPTSGYQETQYFGPGTRLLVL.

This sequence joins TRBV27 and TRBJ2-1; possibly TRBD2 for D (6 bases). The ends were cut back, 0 bases at V and 4 bases at J, with 10 bases in the middle. Per the germline V gene, CDR1 is MNHEY and CDR2 is SMNVEV (reference sequence). This CDR3 is 15 amino acids long. The CDR3 region has the DNA TGTGCCAGCAGTTTATCTCGGACTATGTACAATGAGCAGTTCTTC. Protein: CASSLSRTMYNEQFF.

The J gene is TRBJ2-7, the V gene TRBV3-1 (or the pseudogene TRBV3-2); 15 nucleotides line up with TRBD2. CDR3 length equals 17 residues. Germline V lookup: CDR1 LGHDT, CDR2 YNNKEL (reference sequence). The junction had 7 bases not matched to a gene; V was cut back by 0 bases and J by 7 bases. The CDR3 is CASSQESGTSGRSEQYF. As DNA, the CDR3 is TGTGCCAGCAGCCAAGAGAGCGGGACTAGCGGGAGGTCTGAGCAGTACTTC.

The sample holds one count of this clone. This CDR3 is CATSDLPKGGWGETQYF. Written as DNA, the CDR3 is TGTGCCACCAGTGATTTGCCGAAGGGAGGGTGGGGAGAGACCCAGTACTTC. The chain is built from TRBV24-1 and TRBJ2-5; 7 bases align to TRBD2. The CDR3 sequence is 17 residues long. Germline CDR1 reads KGHDR; CDR2 reads SFDVKD. Trimming at V came to 0 bases and at J to 4 bases, leaving 10 bases not matched to a gene.

The chain joins TRBV15 to TRBJ1-1; 7 bases align to TRBD1. Germline loops: CDR1 LNHNV, CDR2 YYDKDF (reference sequence). V shed 5 bases, J shed 3 bases, and the junction held 12 bases outside the gene matches. CDR3 length equals 16 residues. In DNA, the CDR3 is TGTGCCACCAGCGCCCCCACCCTACAGGGGTACACTGAAGCTTTCTTT. Protein: CATSAPTLQGYTEAFF.

This chain connects TRBV5-6 to TRBJ2-7; 11 bases map to TRBD1. Germline V gives CDR1 SGHDT, CDR2 YYEEEE. The CDR3 covers 15 residues. Trimming took 3 bases from V and 3 from J; bases not matched to a gene: 5. In DNA form, the CDR3 reads TGTGCCAGCAGCTGGGGGACAGGGGGTAACTACGAGCAGTACTTC. It translates to CASSWGTGGNYEQYF. Drawing the rest from reference TRBV5-6 and TRBJ2-7, the complete variable domain is DAGVTQSPTHLIKTRGQQVTLRCSPKSGHDTVSWYQQALGQGPQFIFQYYEEEERQRGNFPDRFSGHQFPNYSSELNVNALLLGDSALYLCASSWGTGGNYEQYFGPGTRLTVT.

Only one count was recorded for this clone. The chain uses TRBV6-5 and TRBJ2-7; 9 bases fit TRBD1. The V segment lost 6 bases and the J segment 5 bases; nucleotides outside the gene matches: 8. This CDR3 contains 14 residues. Germline values: CDR1 MNHEY, CDR2 SVGAGI. In DNA form, the CDR3 reads TGTGCCAGCAGACGGGACAGGGTGACTAACGAGCAGTACTTC. Translating gives CASRRDRVTNEQYF.

The CDR3 sequence is CSATDPGGRTQYF. The CDR3 DNA is TGCAGCGCCACCGATCCCGGGGGTCGGACCCAGTACTTC. The chain combines TRBV29-1 with TRBJ2-5, with D perhaps matching TRBD2 (6 bases). The length of the CDR3 is 13 residues. Germline V gene sequence: CDR1 SQVTM, CDR2 ANQGSEA. The V end was cut by 7 bases, the J end by 7 bases, with 19 bases between.

The CDR3 loop is CASSPPFRGNTIYF. CDR3 nucleotides: TGTGCCAGCAGCCCGCCTTTCAGGGGAAACACCATATATTTT. V and J are TRBV7-2 and TRBJ1-3, with D uncertain. Trimming stripped 5 bases from V and 4 bases from J, with 12 bases between. Germline V CDR1 and CDR2: SGHTA, FQGNSA. CDR3 length: 14 amino acids.

This clone occurred once. The genes are TRBV7-9 and TRBJ1-5, with TRBD1 matching over 7 bases. CDR3 length: 12 amino acids. Germline V CDR1 and CDR2: SEHNR, FQNEAQ (reference sequence). The J segment lost 8 bases and the V segment lost 3 bases, leaving 1 base of the junction unmatched. The DNA for the CDR3 is TGTGCCAGCAGCTTGCAGGGGGAGCCCCAGCATTTT. The encoded protein is CASSLQGEPQHF.

The rearrangement joins TRBV11-3 to TRBJ1-4, with 8 bases lining up with TRBD1. The junction had 8 bases not matched to a gene; V was cut back by 4 bases and J by 4 bases. The CDR3 has 16 amino acids. The germline V gene encodes CDR1 SGHNT and CDR2 YENEEA. For the CDR3, the DNA is TGTGCCAGCAGCTGGACAGGGCCCAGAAGTAATGAAAAACTGTTTTTT. It is translated as CASSWTGPRSNEKLFF.

The chain uses TRBV12-5 and TRBJ2-1; 12 nucleotides match TRBD1. The ends lost 6 bases at V and 9 bases at J; junction bases unmatched: 9. The CDR3 consists of 15 residues. Germline V gene sequence: CDR1 LGHNT, CDR2 FRNRAP. This CDR3 is CASGSGQGAGAEQFF. The CDR3 DNA reads as TGTGCTAGTGGATCGGGACAGGGGGCAGGGGCTGAGCAGTTCTTC.

The V and J genes are TRBV9 and TRBJ2-1; tentatively, D is TRBD2 (5 bases). This CDR3 has 15 residues. In germline, CDR1 is SGDLS, CDR2 YYNGEE. Trimming stripped 0 bases from V and 6 bases from J, with 13 bases between. DNA of the CDR3: TGTGCCAGCAGCGTAGGCGGGCCCGGGGTCAATGAGCAGTTCTTC. Protein sequence: CASSVGGPGVNEQFF.

This clone appeared a single time. V is TRBV11-2 and J is TRBJ1-4, with 7 bases matching TRBD1. CDR3 size: 14 residues. V shed 4 bases and J 5 bases; nucleotides not matched to a gene: 4. Germline CDR1 reads SGHAT; CDR2 reads FQNNGV. The CDR3 protein is CASSSTGANEKLFF. Here the CDR3 DNA reads TGTGCCAGCAGCTCTACAGGGGCGAATGAAAAACTGTTTTTT.

This CDR3 is CASSLRGTSEINEQFF. The CDR3 coding sequence is TGTGCCAGCAGCTTAAGGGGGACTAGCGAAATCAATGAGCAGTTCTTC. This rearrangement joins TRBV7-3 to TRBJ2-1; 10 bases align to TRBD2. From germline, CDR1 is SGHTA and CDR2 FQGTGA. The ends lost 1 base at V and 6 bases at J; junction bases unmatched: 6. CDR3 length: 16 residues. Based on the CDR3 plus reference TRBV7-3 and TRBJ2-1, the full variable domain is GAGVSQTPSNKVTEKGKYVELRCDPISGHTALYWYRQSLGQGPEFLIYFQGTGAADDSGLPNDRFFAVRPEGSVSTLKIQRTERGDSAVYLCASSLRGTSEINEQFFGPGTRLTVL.

V is TRBV11-2 and J is TRBJ1-4; D remains unclear. V lost 5 bases and J lost 8, with 12 bases in between. The CDR3 runs to 13 residues. Germline CDR1 SGHAT, CDR2 FQNNGV. CDR3 nucleotide sequence: TGTGCCAGCAGCCTCGGACTGGGGGAAAAACTGTTTTTT. Translated: CASSLGLGEKLFF.